The clone carrying this TCR beta chain was found a few times. The data were obtained in a study of T cell repertoires in cytomegalovirus infection. Germline V gene sequence: CDR1 MNHEY, CDR2 SVGEGT. With 7 bases removed from V and 7 bases from J, the gap between germline ends came to 14 bases. The CDR3 extends over 13 amino acids. Each CDR3 protein is one row after TCRdb ran MiXCR on the reads. The profile shows approximately 170,000 distinct CDR3 sequences, about 15% of them singletons. The sequenced material came from CD8+ T cells from PBMCs. The sequence was obtained from a human donor in good health (CMV status not recorded). Some clones in this sample may be carry-over from other donors' samples. The chain is built from TRBV6-2 or TRBV6-3 and TRBJ2-1; D assignment may be TRBD1 or TRBD2 (5 bases each). The DNA of the CDR3 is TGTGCCAGCACCTTTGCTTGGGGGAATGAGCAGTTCTTC. It translates to CASTFAWGNEQFF.